Listed below are T cell receptor beta chains from one sample, sequenced in a study of T cells in localized non-small cell lung cancer. Produced via immunoSEQ multiplex PCR; TCRdb's table is partial and in-frame only. The sample holds 15,000 to 25,000 clones, 85% to 95% seen once. This material consisted of peripheral blood, taken before any cancer treatment. These receptors originate from a male donor older than 55 with stage I squamous cell lung carcinoma. The CDR3 runs from the conserved cysteine through the conserved F or W. D genes are given only for firm matches. Only some rows state a clone size, as once, few, many or a class for expanded clones.

D: NA; size: NA; J: TRBJ1-1; V: TRBV14; DNA: TGTGCCAGCAGCCAACAGACGGGCACTGAAGCTTTCTTT; CDR3: CASSQQTGTEAFF
D: NA; size: NA; J: TRBJ2-7; V: TRBV7-2; DNA: TGTGCCAGCAGCTTCCTACTAGATAGGGACTCCTACGAGCAGTACTTC; CDR3: CASSFLLDRDSYEQYF
D: TRBD1; size: NA; J: TRBJ2-5; V: TRBV5-4; DNA: TGTGCCAGCAGCCCGACCGGGGGACAGGGGGTCGAGACCCAGTACTTC; CDR3: CASSPTGGQGVETQYF
D: NA; size: NA; J: TRBJ2-2; V: TRBV5-8; DNA: TGTGCCAGCAGGAACTACAACACCGGGGAGCTGTTTTTT; CDR3: CASRNYNTGELFF
D: NA; size: NA; J: TRBJ2-3; V: TRBV5-1; DNA: TGCGCCAGCAGAATTAAGGGAACAGATACGCAGTATTTT; CDR3: CASRIKGTDTQYF
D: TRBD2; size: once; J: TRBJ2-1; V: TRBV4-1; DNA: TGCGCCAGCAGCCAAACCCTAGCGGACGCCTACAATGAGCAGTTCTTC; CDR3: CASSQTLADAYNEQFF
D: NA; size: NA; J: TRBJ2-7; V: TRBV5-3; DNA: TGTGCCAGCAGCTTCAGTTGGCAGGACGAGCAGTACTTC; CDR3: CASSFSWQDEQYF
D: NA; size: NA; J: TRBJ1-2; V: TRBV11-2; DNA: TGTGCCAGCAGCCCTCAGGGCAAAGCCTATGGCTACACCTTC; CDR3: CASSPQGKAYGYTF
D: TRBD2; size: NA; J: TRBJ2-7; V: TRBV6-1; DNA: TGTGCCAGCACCCTGAACTTAGCGGGAGACCGGGAGCAGTACTTC; CDR3: CASTLNLAGDREQYF
D: NA; size: NA; J: TRBJ1-5; V: TRBV18; DNA: TGTGCCAGCTCCCCTTTGGGAGGGATGGATCAGCCCCAGCATTTT; CDR3: CASSPLGGMDQPQHF
D: NA; size: NA; J: TRBJ1-1; V: TRBV6-1; DNA: TGTGCCAGCAGTTTGACAAGGTCGGAAGCTTTCTTT; CDR3: CASSLTRSEAFF
D: NA; size: NA; J: TRBJ2-5; V: TRBV5-8; DNA: TGTGCCAGCAGCGGAACTAAATCCGGGGTCGGGGTTGAGGAGACCCAGTACTTC; CDR3: CASSGTKSGVGVEETQYF
D: TRBD1; size: once; J: TRBJ2-7; V: TRBV5-1; DNA: TGCGCCAGCAGCTTGGTTCCAGGGGGCTACGAGCAGTACTTC; CDR3: CASSLVPGGYEQYF
D: NA; size: NA; J: TRBJ2-5; V: TRBV6-5; DNA: TGTGCCAGCAGTTACTATCTTTTTGAGACCCAGTACTTC; CDR3: CASSYYLFETQYF
D: NA; size: NA; J: TRBJ1-2; V: TRBV7-9; DNA: TGTGCCAGCAGCCCGCAAGACCGCTATGGCTACACCTTC; CDR3: CASSPQDRYGYTF
D: NA; size: NA; J: TRBJ2-3; V: TRBV6-5; DNA: TGTGCCAGCAGGGGGTCAGGCACAGATACGCAGTATTTT; CDR3: CASRGSGTDTQYF
D: NA; size: NA; J: TRBJ2-3; V: TRBV4-3; DNA: TGCGCCAGCAGCCAAGTGGGGGGCCCTCCCGACACAGATACGCAGTATTTT; CDR3: CASSQVGGPPDTDTQYF
D: TRBD1; size: NA; J: TRBJ1-1; V: TRBV7-8; DNA: TGTGCCAGCAGCTGGAACTTGGACAGGGTGGGCACTGAAGCTTTCTTT; CDR3: CASSWNLDRVGTEAFF
D: TRBD1; size: NA; J: TRBJ1-1; V: TRBV25-1; DNA: TGTGCCAGCAGCCGACAGGGTAGCACTGAAGCTTTCTTT; CDR3: CASSRQGSTEAFF
D: NA; size: once; J: TRBJ2-7; V: TRBV27; DNA: TGTGCCAGCAGTTCCCTGCGAGGCGAGCAGTACTTC; CDR3: CASSSLRGEQYF
D: NA; size: NA; J: TRBJ2-6; V: TRBV5-5; DNA: TGTGCCAGCAGCTTACCTGGGGCCAACGTCCTGACTTTC; CDR3: CASSLPGANVLTF
D: NA; size: NA; J: TRBJ1-1; V: TRBV27; DNA: TGTGCCAGCAGCCTAGGATGGGGGCAAGGGGCTTTCTTT; CDR3: CASSLGWGQGAFF
D: TRBD1; size: NA; J: TRBJ2-3; V: TRBV5-1; DNA: TGCGCCAGCAGCTTTAACAGGGGGACCACAGATACGCAGTATTTT; CDR3: CASSFNRGTTDTQYF
D: TRBD2; size: NA; J: TRBJ2-1; V: TRBV7-9; DNA: TGTGCCAGCAGCTCCAGCGGGAGTCCCTACAATGAGCAGTTCTTC; CDR3: CASSSSGSPYNEQFF
D: NA; size: NA; J: TRBJ2-3; V: TRBV7-9; DNA: TGTGCCAGCAGCTTTAATACGGCAACTAGCACAGATACGCAGTATTTT; CDR3: CASSFNTATSTDTQYF
D: NA; size: NA; J: TRBJ2-3; V: TRBV20-1; DNA: TGCAGTGCCCCGACCGGGGGCGTGCAGTATTTT; CDR3: CSAPTGGVQYF
D: NA; size: NA; J: TRBJ1-2; V: TRBV2; DNA: TGTGCCAGCTCGAACAGGGCCCTTGGCTACACCTTC; CDR3: CASSNRALGYTF
D: NA; size: NA; J: TRBJ1-5; V: TRBV4-3; DNA: TGCGCCAGCAGCCAAGATTTAGGGAAAAGGGATCAGCCCCAGCATTTT; CDR3: CASSQDLGKRDQPQHF
D: NA; size: NA; J: TRBJ2-1; V: TRBV10-3; DNA: TGTGCCATCAGTGAGCTGGCAGTAAACAATGAGCAGTTCTTC; CDR3: CAISELAVNNEQFF
D: TRBD2; size: NA; J: TRBJ2-7; V: TRBV29-1; DNA: TGCAGCGTGACTAGCGGGACCTACGAGCAGTACTTC; CDR3: CSVTSGTYEQYF
D: NA; size: NA; J: TRBJ2-7; V: TRBV7-9; DNA: TGTGCCAGCAGCTTAGGACATCTCAAGGGGAGCCCCTACGAGCAGTACTTC; CDR3: CASSLGHLKGSPYEQYF
D: NA; size: NA; J: TRBJ1-1; V: TRBV2; DNA: TGTGCCAGCAGTGAATCGGGTTACACTGAAGCTTTCTTT; CDR3: CASSESGYTEAFF
D: TRBD2; size: NA; J: TRBJ2-3; V: TRBV27; DNA: TGTGCCAGCAGGCTAGGTGCTAGCGGAGGGGGCACAGATACGCAGTATTTT; CDR3: CASRLGASGGGTDTQYF
D: TRBD1; size: once; J: TRBJ1-4; V: TRBV2; DNA: TGTGCCAGCAGTGTATCGACAGGGGGAGAAAAACTGTTTTTT; CDR3: CASSVSTGGEKLFF
D: TRBD2; size: NA; J: TRBJ2-7; V: TRBV29-1; DNA: TGCAGCGTTGAAGAACTAGCGGGAACCTACGAGCAGTACTTC; CDR3: CSVEELAGTYEQYF
D: TRBD1; size: once; J: TRBJ2-2; V: TRBV11-3; DNA: TGTGCCAGCAGCTCGGACAGGGAGGACACCGGGGAGCTGTTTTTT; CDR3: CASSSDREDTGELFF
D: TRBD1; size: NA; J: TRBJ2-5; V: TRBV4-1; DNA: TGCGCCAGCAGCCAAGAGGGTCGCCTAGCCAGGGGGGAGACCCAGTACTTC; CDR3: CASSQEGRLARGETQYF
D: TRBD1; size: NA; J: TRBJ1-1; V: TRBV6-5; DNA: TGTGCCAGCAGTTACTCGTTCGGGACAGGGGGCACTGAAGCTTTCTTT; CDR3: CASSYSFGTGGTEAFF
D: TRBD2; size: NA; J: TRBJ2-5; V: TRBV2; DNA: TGTGCCACTTCGGGACTAGCGGGAGAAGAGACCCAGTACTTC; CDR3: CATSGLAGEETQYF
D: NA; size: NA; J: TRBJ1-2; V: TRBV7-2; DNA: TGTGCCAGCAGCTACCCAGGGGTCCTCTATGGCTACACCTTC; CDR3: CASSYPGVLYGYTF
D: NA; size: NA; J: TRBJ2-5; V: TRBV7-9; DNA: TGTGCCAGCAGCTGGTACCAAGAGACCCAGTACTTC; CDR3: CASSWYQETQYF
D: NA; size: NA; J: TRBJ1-5; V: TRBV6-4; DNA: TGTGCCAGCAGTGTAACTACCAATCAGCCCCAGCATTTT; CDR3: CASSVTTNQPQHF
D: TRBD1; size: NA; J: TRBJ2-5; V: TRBV12-5; DNA: TGTGCTAGTGGTTCGGGACAGCATTTAGAGACCCAGTACTTC; CDR3: CASGSGQHLETQYF
D: TRBD2; size: NA; J: TRBJ2-7; V: TRBV19; DNA: TGTGCCAGTAGGGCTAGCGGGAGACCCGAGCAGTACTTC; CDR3: CASRASGRPEQYF
D: TRBD1; size: few; J: TRBJ2-3; V: TRBV7-6; DNA: TGTGCCAGCAGTCCATACAGGGGGCTAAGGAGCACAGATACGCAGTATTTT; CDR3: CASSPYRGLRSTDTQYF
D: NA; size: NA; J: TRBJ2-7; V: TRBV11-2; DNA: TGTGCCAGCAGCGTCCGGGACAACGTCTACGAGCAGTACTTC; CDR3: CASSVRDNVYEQYF
D: NA; size: NA; J: TRBJ2-1; V: TRBV5-6; DNA: TGTGCCGGTAGCTGGGGGGACTCCTACAATGAGCAGTTCTTC; CDR3: CAGSWGDSYNEQFF
D: NA; size: few; J: TRBJ2-7; V: TRBV21-1; DNA: TGTGCCAGCAGCAAATCCGGGACGTCGGCGTCCTACGAGCAGTACTTC; CDR3: CASSKSGTSASYEQYF
D: TRBD1; size: NA; J: TRBJ2-3; V: TRBV7-9; DNA: TGTGCCAGCAGCTACCCACAGGGGCTTAGCACAGATACGCAGTATTTT; CDR3: CASSYPQGLSTDTQYF
D: NA; size: NA; J: TRBJ2-2; V: TRBV5-1; DNA: TGCGCCACCTCGGGGTCAGGGGTCGGGGAGCTGTTTTTT; CDR3: CATSGSGVGELFF
D: NA; size: NA; J: TRBJ2-7; V: TRBV18; DNA: TGTGCCAGCTCACCTGGATTGGCGGGTGCCGGGAGCGAGCAGTACTTC; CDR3: CASSPGLAGAGSEQYF
D: TRBD1; size: NA; J: TRBJ1-2; V: TRBV19; DNA: TGTGCCAGTAGTACCTCCGGGACAGGAAGAGCTAACTATGGCTACACCTTC; CDR3: CASSTSGTGRANYGYTF
D: NA; size: once; J: TRBJ1-5; V: TRBV6-5; DNA: TGTGCCAGCAGTTCCCTTGGCTATAGCAATCAGCCCCAGCATTTT; CDR3: CASSSLGYSNQPQHF
D: NA; size: NA; J: TRBJ2-7; V: TRBV13; DNA: TGTGCCAGCAGCTTAGTCAGGGCCTACGAGCAGTACTTC; CDR3: CASSLVRAYEQYF
D: TRBD2; size: NA; J: TRBJ2-7; V: TRBV7-2; DNA: TGTGCCAGCAGCTACGGCGGGACTAGCGCCTACGAGCAGTACTTC; CDR3: CASSYGGTSAYEQYF
D: NA; size: NA; J: TRBJ1-6; V: TRBV2; DNA: TGTGCCAGCCGTCGGACGGAGGTGGGGTCACCCCTCCACTTT; CDR3: CASRRTEVGSPLHF
D: TRBD1; size: NA; J: TRBJ2-7; V: TRBV7-7; DNA: TGTGCCAGCAGCTTGTCGACAGGGGGGACCTACGAGCAGTACTTC; CDR3: CASSLSTGGTYEQYF